The T cell receptor (beta chain) under discussion was sequenced for a study of response to subunit inactivated influenza vaccine. Overall study findings and caveats: Each seasonal flu vaccination may recruit only limited new T cells, authors suggested.

This clonotype was recorded a few times. Its matching antigen is unknown. TCRdb passed the RT-PCR reads through MiXCR, listing each CDR3 protein once. The table shows 280,000 or so distinct CDR3 sequences, with less than 25% occurring only once. The CDR3 consists of 14 residues. The germline CDR1 and CDR2 sequences are SGDLS and YYNGEE. V was trimmed by 3 bases and J by 2 bases, leaving 9 bases between them. This clonotype was obtained from a man between 50 and 69 years old who received an inactivated influenza vaccine. The specimen comprised PBMCs from blood, sampled 21 months after vaccination. V and J are TRBV9 and TRBJ1-5, with D hard to call. CDR3: CASSAHMGNQPQHF. The CDR3 DNA reads as TGTGCCAGCAGCGCCCACATGGGCAATCAGCCCCAGCATTTT.